This T cell receptor beta chain came from a study of early T cells in non-severe SARS-CoV-2 infection. Study-level information: With bulk RNA from unsorted whole blood as input, sequencing yielded unpaired chains.

Germline CDR1 DFQATT, CDR2 SNEGSKA (reference sequence). This CDR3 has 13 residues. V was clipped by 6 bases and J by 2 bases, with 13 bases between them. Unique molecular identifiers tagged individual cDNA molecules. From the 5' RACE reads, TCRdb called clonotypes with MiXCR, one entry per CDR3 protein. The sample has about 44,000 distinct CDR3 sequences; 20% to 25% are singletons. This clonotype has just a few counts. The chain joins TRBV20-1 to TRBJ1-2; D is unresolved. The TCR originated in an adult who was a healthcare worker with PCR-confirmed SARS-CoV-2 infection or an uninfected control (not recorded which). Sequencing was performed on whole blood, taken at baseline. The CDR3 bases are TGCAGTGCCGCAGAGGCCCCGAACTATGGCTACACCTTC. Encoded protein: CSAAEAPNYGYTF.